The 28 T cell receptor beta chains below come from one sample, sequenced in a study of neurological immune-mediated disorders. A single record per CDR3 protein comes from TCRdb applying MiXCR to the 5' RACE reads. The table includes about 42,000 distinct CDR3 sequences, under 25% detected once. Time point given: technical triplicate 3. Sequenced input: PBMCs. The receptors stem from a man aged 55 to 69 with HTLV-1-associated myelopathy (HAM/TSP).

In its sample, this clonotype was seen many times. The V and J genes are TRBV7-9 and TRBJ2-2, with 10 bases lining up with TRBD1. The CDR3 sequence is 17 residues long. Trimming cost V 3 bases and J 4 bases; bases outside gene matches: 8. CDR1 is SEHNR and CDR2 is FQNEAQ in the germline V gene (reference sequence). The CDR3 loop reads CASSFLPDRGRTGELFF. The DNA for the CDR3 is TGTGCCAGCAGCTTCCTCCCCGACAGGGGGCGCACCGGGGAGCTGTTTTTT. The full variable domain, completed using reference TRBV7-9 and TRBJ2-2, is DTGVSQNPRHKITKRGQNVTFRCDPISEHNRLYWYRQTLGQGPEFLTYFQNEAQLEKSRLLSDRFSAERPKGSFSTLEIQRTEQGDSAMYLCASSFLPDRGRTGELFFGEGSRLTVL.

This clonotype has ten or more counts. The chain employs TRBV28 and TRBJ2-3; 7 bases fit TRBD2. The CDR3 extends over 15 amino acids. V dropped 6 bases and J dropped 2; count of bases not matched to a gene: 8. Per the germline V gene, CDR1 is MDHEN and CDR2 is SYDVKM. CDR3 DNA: TGTGCCAGCAGCCCTCGGGCGGGAGTCACAGATACGCAGTATTTT. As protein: CASSPRAGVTDTQYF.

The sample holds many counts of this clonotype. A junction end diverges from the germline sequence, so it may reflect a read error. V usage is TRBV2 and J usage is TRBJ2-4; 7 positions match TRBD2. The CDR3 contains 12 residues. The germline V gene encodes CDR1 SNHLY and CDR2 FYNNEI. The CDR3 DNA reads TGTGCCAGCAGTGAATGGGAGGGACGCCAAAACTTC. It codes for CASSEWEGRQNF.

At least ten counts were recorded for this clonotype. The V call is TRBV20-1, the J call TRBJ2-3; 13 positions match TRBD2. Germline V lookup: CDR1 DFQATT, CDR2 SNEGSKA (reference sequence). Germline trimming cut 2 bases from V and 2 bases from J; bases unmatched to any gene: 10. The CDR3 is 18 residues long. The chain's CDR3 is CSARWTSGSRLHTDTQYF. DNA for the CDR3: TGCAGTGCTAGATGGACTAGCGGGAGTCGGCTCCACACAGATACGCAGTATTTT.

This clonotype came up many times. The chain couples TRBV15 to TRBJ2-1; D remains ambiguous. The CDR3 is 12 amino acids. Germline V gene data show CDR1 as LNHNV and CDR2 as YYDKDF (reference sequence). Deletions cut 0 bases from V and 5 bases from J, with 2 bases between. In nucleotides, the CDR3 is TGTGCCACCAGCAGAGATCACAATGAGCAGTTCTTC. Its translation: CATSRDHNEQFF.

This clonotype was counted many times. The CDR3 region is CASRWAGGINEQFF. DNA of the CDR3: TGTGCCAGCAGGTGGGCGGGAGGGATCAATGAGCAGTTCTTC. This chain links TRBV2 with TRBJ2-1; 9 bases match TRBD2. V gave up 6 bases and J gave up 6 bases; unmatched junction bases: 6. The germline V gene has CDR1 SNHLY and CDR2 FYNNEI. This CDR3 is built from 14 residues.

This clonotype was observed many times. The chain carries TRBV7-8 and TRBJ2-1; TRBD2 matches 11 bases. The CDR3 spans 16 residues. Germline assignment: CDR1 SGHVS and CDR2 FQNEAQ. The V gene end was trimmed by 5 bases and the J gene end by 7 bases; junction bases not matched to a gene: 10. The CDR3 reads CASSPSDSGRENEQFF. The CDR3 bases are TGTGCCAGCAGCCCTTCGGATAGCGGGAGGGAGAATGAGCAGTTCTTC.

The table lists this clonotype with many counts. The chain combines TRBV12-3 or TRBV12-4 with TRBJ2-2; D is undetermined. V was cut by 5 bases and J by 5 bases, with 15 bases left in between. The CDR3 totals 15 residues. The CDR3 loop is CASSVDARATGELFF. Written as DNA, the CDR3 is TGTGCCAGCAGTGTCGACGCAAGGGCTACCGGGGAGCTGTTTTTT.

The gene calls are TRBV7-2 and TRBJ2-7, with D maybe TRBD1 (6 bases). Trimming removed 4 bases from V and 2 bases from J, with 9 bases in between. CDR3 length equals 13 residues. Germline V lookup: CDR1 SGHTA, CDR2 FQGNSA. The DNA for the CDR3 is TGTGCCAGCAGCTACCGGGACACCTACGAGCAGTACTTC. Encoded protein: CASSYRDTYEQYF.

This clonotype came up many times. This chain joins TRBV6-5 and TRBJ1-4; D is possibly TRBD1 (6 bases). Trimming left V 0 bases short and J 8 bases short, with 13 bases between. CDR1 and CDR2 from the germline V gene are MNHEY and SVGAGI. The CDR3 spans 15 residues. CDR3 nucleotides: TGTGCCAGCAGTTACTCGACAGGTCAGGGAGAAAAACTGTTTTTT. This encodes CASSYSTGQGEKLFF.

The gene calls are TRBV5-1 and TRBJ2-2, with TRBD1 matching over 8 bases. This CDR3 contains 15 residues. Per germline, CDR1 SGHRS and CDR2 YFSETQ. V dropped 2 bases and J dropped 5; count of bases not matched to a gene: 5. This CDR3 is CASSFGQGKTGELFF. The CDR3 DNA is TGCGCCAGCAGCTTTGGACAGGGAAAGACCGGGGAGCTGTTTTTT.

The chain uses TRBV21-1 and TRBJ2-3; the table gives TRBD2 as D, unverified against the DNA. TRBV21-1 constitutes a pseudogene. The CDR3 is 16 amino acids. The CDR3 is CASSKGLAGVADTQYF. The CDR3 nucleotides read TGTGCCAGCAGCAAAGGATTGGCGGGAGTAGCAGATACGCAGTATTTT.

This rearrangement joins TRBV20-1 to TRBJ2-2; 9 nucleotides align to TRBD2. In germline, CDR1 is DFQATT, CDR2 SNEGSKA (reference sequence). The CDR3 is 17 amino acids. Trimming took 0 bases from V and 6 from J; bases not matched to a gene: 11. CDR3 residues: CSARDFTAGGLAGELFF. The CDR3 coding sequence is TGCAGTGCTAGAGATTTTACCGCGGGAGGGCTCGCCGGGGAGCTGTTTTTT.

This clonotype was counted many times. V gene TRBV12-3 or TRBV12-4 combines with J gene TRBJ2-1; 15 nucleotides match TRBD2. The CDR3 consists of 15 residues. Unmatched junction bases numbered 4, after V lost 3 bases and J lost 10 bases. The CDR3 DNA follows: TGTGCCAGCAGTTTGGATGGACTAGCGGGAGGGGAGCAGTTCTTC. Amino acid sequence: CASSLDGLAGGEQFF.

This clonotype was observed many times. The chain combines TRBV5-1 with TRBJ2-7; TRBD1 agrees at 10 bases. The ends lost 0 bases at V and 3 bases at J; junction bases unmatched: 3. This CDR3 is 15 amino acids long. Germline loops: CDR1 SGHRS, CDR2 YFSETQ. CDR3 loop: CASSLGQGAFYEQYF. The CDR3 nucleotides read TGCGCCAGCAGCTTGGGACAGGGGGCCTTCTACGAGCAGTACTTC.

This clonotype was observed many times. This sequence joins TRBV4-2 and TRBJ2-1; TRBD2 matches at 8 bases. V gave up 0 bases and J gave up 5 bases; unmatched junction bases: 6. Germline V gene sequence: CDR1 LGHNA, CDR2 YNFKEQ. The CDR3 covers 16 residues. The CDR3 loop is CASSQEILADDNEQFF. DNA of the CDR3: TGTGCCAGCAGCCAAGAAATACTAGCGGATGACAATGAGCAGTTCTTC.

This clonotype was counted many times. The chain's CDR3 is CSVQPGQSTDTQYF. CDR3 bases: TGCAGCGTTCAGCCGGGACAGAGCACAGATACGCAGTATTTT. V gene TRBV29-1 combines with J gene TRBJ2-3; 7 bases align to TRBD1. This CDR3 comprises 14 residues. Per the germline V gene, CDR1 is SQVTM and CDR2 is ANQGSEA. Trimming cost V 5 bases and J 0 bases; bases outside gene matches: 5.

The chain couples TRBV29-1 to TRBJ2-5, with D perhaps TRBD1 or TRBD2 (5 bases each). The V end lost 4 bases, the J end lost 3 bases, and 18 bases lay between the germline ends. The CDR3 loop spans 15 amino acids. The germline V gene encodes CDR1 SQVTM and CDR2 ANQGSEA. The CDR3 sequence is CSVVPGPLDKETQYF. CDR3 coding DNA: TGCAGCGTTGTTCCGGGGCCCCTTGATAAAGAGACCCAGTACTTC.

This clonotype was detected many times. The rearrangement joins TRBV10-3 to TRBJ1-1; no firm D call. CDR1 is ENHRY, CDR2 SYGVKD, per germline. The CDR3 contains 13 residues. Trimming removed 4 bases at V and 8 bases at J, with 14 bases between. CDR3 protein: CAISAPGSLEAFF. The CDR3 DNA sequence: TGTGCCATCAGTGCCCCTGGAAGTTTGGAAGCTTTCTTT.

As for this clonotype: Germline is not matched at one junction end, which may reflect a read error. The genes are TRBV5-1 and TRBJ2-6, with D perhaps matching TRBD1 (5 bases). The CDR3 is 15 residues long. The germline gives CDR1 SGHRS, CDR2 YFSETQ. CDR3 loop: CASSSEYSGAYVLTF. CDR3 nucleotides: TGCGCCAGCAGCTCCGAGTACTCTGGGGCCTACGTCCTGACTTTC.

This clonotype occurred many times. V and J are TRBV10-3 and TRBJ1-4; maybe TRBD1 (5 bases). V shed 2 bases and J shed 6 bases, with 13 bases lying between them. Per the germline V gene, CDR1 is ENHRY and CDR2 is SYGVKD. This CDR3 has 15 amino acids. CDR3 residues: CAISERQGDYEKLFF. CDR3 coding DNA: TGTGCCATCAGTGAGAGGCAGGGAGACTATGAAAAACTGTTTTTT.

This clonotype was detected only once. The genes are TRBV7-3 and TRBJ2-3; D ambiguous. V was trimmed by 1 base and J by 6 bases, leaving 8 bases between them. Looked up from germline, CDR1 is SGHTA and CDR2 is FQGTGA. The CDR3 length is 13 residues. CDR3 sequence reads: CASSLIGSDTQYF. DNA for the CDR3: TGTGCCAGCAGCTTAATCGGTTCCGATACGCAGTATTTT.

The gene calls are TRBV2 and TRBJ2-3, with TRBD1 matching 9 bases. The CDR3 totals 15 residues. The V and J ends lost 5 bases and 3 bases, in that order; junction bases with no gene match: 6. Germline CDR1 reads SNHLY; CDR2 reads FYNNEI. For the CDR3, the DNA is TGTGCCAGCAGTCCGGGGACAGGGAAGACAGATACGCAGTATTTT. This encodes CASSPGTGKTDTQYF.

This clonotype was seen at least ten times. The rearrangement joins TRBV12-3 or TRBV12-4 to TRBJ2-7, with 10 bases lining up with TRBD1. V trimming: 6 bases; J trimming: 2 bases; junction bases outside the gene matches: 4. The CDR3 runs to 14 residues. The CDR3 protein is CASRSGQGTYEQYF. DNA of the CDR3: TGTGCCAGCAGGTCGGGACAGGGGACCTACGAGCAGTACTTC.

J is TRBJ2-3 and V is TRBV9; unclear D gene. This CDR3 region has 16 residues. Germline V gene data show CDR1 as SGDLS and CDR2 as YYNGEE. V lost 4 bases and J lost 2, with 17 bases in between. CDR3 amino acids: CASSHIGVRLTDTQYF. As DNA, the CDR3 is TGTGCCAGCAGCCATATCGGAGTGAGGCTCACAGATACGCAGTATTTT.

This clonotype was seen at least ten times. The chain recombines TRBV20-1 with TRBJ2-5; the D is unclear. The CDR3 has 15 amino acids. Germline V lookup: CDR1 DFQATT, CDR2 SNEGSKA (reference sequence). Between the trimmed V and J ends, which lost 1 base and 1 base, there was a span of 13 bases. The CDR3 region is CSARVGSLAQETQYF. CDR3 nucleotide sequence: TGCAGTGCTAGAGTGGGTAGCCTTGCCCAAGAGACCCAGTACTTC.

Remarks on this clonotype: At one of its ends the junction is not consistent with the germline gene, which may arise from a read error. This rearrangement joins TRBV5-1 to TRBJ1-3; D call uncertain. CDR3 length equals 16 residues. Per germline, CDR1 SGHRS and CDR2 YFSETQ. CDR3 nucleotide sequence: TGCGCCAGCAACTTGGACGGGATCAACTCTGGAAACACAATATATTTT. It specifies CASNLDGINSGNTIYF.

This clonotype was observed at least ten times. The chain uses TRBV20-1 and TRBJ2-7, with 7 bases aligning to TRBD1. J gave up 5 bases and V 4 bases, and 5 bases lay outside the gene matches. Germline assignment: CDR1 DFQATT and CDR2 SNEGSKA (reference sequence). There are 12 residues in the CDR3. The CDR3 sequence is CSANRGSDEQYF. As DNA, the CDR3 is TGCAGTGCTAACAGGGGAAGCGACGAGCAGTACTTC.